This is a list of T cell receptor beta chains from one sample in a study of blood T cell repertoires in COVID-19. Sequencing was performed with immunoSEQ multiplex PCR; in TCRdb, only in-frame clones are kept and a portion is missing. The repertoire holds roughly 250,000 clones, around 90% seen once, with around 6% in the top ten. Sequenced sample: PBMCs or T cells enriched from blood (not recorded which). Every receptor here comes from a young woman with acute COVID-19. CDR3s include the opening cysteine and the closing phenylalanine or tryptophan. The D gene is left open where the match is weak. Some rows have no size entry. The others give once, few or many, or a class for an expanded clone.

CDR3 protein: CASTPPGGSSPLHF
CDR3 DNA: TGTGCCAGCACCCCGCCCGGGGGGAGTTCACCCCTCCACTTT
V gene: TRBV28
D gene: NA
clone size: few
J gene: TRBJ1-6

CDR3 protein: CASSPRPDEQYF
CDR3 DNA: TGTGCCAGCAGCCCTCGCCCGGACGAGCAGTACTTC
V gene: TRBV28
D gene: NA
clone size: NA
J gene: TRBJ2-7

CDR3 protein: CASSLRTGSYEQYF
CDR3 DNA: TGTGCCAGCAGTTTGAGGACAGGGTCCTACGAGCAGTACTTC
V gene: TRBV28
D gene: TRBD1
clone size: NA
J gene: TRBJ2-7

CDR3 protein: CASTQSPSGELFF
CDR3 DNA: TGTGCCAGCACCCAGTCCCCTTCCGGGGAGCTGTTTTTT
V gene: TRBV7-2
D gene: NA
clone size: NA
J gene: TRBJ2-2

CDR3 protein: CASSQGATNLYNEQFF
CDR3 DNA: TGTGCCAGCAGCCAAGGGGCGACTAACCTCTACAATGAGCAGTTCTTC
V gene: TRBV3-1/TRBV3-2
D gene: NA
clone size: NA
J gene: TRBJ2-1

CDR3 protein: CASSYSGTGEYF
CDR3 DNA: TGTGCCAGCAGTTACTCGGGGACAGGGGAGTATTTT
V gene: TRBV6-5
D gene: TRBD1
clone size: NA
J gene: TRBJ2-3

CDR3 protein: CASSVSSSNEQFF
CDR3 DNA: TGTGCCAGCAGCGTCTCTAGCAGCAATGAGCAGTTCTTC
V gene: TRBV9
D gene: NA
clone size: NA
J gene: TRBJ2-1

CDR3 protein: CASSETGGVVREKLFF
CDR3 DNA: TGTGCCAGTAGCGAAACGGGGGGCGTAGTACGTGAAAAACTGTTTTTT
V gene: TRBV19
D gene: NA
clone size: NA
J gene: TRBJ1-4

CDR3 protein: CASSAQGFTGELFF
CDR3 DNA: TGTGCCAGCAGTGCTCAGGGATTTACCGGGGAGCTGTTTTTT
V gene: TRBV6-4
D gene: NA
clone size: NA
J gene: TRBJ2-2

CDR3 protein: CASSIVGTGRGNQPQHF
CDR3 DNA: TGTGCCAGTAGTATAGTAGGGACAGGGAGAGGGAATCAGCCCCAGCATTTT
V gene: TRBV19
D gene: TRBD1
clone size: NA
J gene: TRBJ1-5

CDR3 protein: CASSLRGTGELFF
CDR3 DNA: TGTGCCAGCAGCTTACGGGGCACCGGGGAGCTGTTTTTT
V gene: TRBV11-3
D gene: NA
clone size: NA
J gene: TRBJ2-2

CDR3 protein: CASSRGQGNYGYTF
CDR3 DNA: TGTGCCAGCAGCAGGGGACAGGGGAACTATGGCTACACCTTC
V gene: TRBV5-6
D gene: TRBD1
clone size: NA
J gene: TRBJ1-2

CDR3 protein: CASKLTTRFTEAFF
CDR3 DNA: TGTGCCAGTAAACTGACTACGCGCTTCACTGAAGCTTTCTTT
V gene: TRBV19
D gene: NA
clone size: NA
J gene: TRBJ1-1

CDR3 protein: CASSAGQGDTQYF
CDR3 DNA: TGCGCCAGCAGCGCCGGACAGGGAGATACGCAGTATTTT
V gene: TRBV5-1
D gene: TRBD1
clone size: NA
J gene: TRBJ2-3

CDR3 protein: CASKQGAMSSYEQYF
CDR3 DNA: TGTGCCAGCAAGCAGGGGGCTATGAGCTCCTACGAGCAGTACTTC
V gene: TRBV11-1
D gene: TRBD1
clone size: NA
J gene: TRBJ2-7

CDR3 protein: CASSPGQAPSYNSPLHF
CDR3 DNA: TGTGCCAGCAGTCCGGGACAGGCCCCCTCCTATAATTCACCCCTCCACTTT
V gene: TRBV28
D gene: TRBD1
clone size: NA
J gene: TRBJ1-6

CDR3 protein: CSVELGAGGTKNIQYF
CDR3 DNA: TGCAGCGTTGAATTGGGGGCAGGGGGCACCAAAAACATTCAGTACTTC
V gene: TRBV29-1
D gene: TRBD1
clone size: NA
J gene: TRBJ2-4

CDR3 protein: CSVLGGVFNYGYTF
CDR3 DNA: TGCAGCGTCTTAGGGGGGGTCTTTAACTATGGCTACACCTTC
V gene: TRBV29-1
D gene: NA
clone size: NA
J gene: TRBJ1-2

CDR3 protein: CASRQGTSEKETQYF
CDR3 DNA: TGTGCCAGCAGACAGGGGACTAGCGAAAAAGAGACCCAGTACTTC
V gene: TRBV7-2
D gene: TRBD2
clone size: NA
J gene: TRBJ2-5

CDR3 protein: CSAESPPGGYTF
CDR3 DNA: TGCAGCGCAGAGTCCCCCCCAGGGGGCTACACCTTC
V gene: TRBV29-1
D gene: NA
clone size: NA
J gene: TRBJ1-2

CDR3 protein: CASSLEGGSGSYNEQFF
CDR3 DNA: TGTGCCAGCAGCCTCGAAGGGGGTAGCGGGAGTTACAATGAGCAGTTCTTC
V gene: TRBV7-9
D gene: TRBD2
clone size: NA
J gene: TRBJ2-1

CDR3 protein: CASKWASSYNEQFF
CDR3 DNA: TGTGCCAGTAAGTGGGCAAGCTCCTACAATGAGCAGTTCTTC
V gene: TRBV19
D gene: NA
clone size: NA
J gene: TRBJ2-1

CDR3 protein: CASSLGRGRQETQYF
CDR3 DNA: TGTGCCAGCAGTCTCGGGCGGGGGCGACAAGAGACCCAGTACTTC
V gene: TRBV27
D gene: NA
clone size: NA
J gene: TRBJ2-5

CDR3 protein: CASSPGTELDGYTF
CDR3 DNA: TGCGCCAGCAGCCCCGGGACAGAACTAGATGGCTACACCTTC
V gene: TRBV5-1
D gene: TRBD1
clone size: NA
J gene: TRBJ1-2

CDR3 protein: CASSVGTPGHEQFF
CDR3 DNA: TGTGCCAGCAGCGTCGGGACTCCGGGGCATGAGCAGTTCTTC
V gene: TRBV3-1/TRBV3-2
D gene: NA
clone size: NA
J gene: TRBJ2-1

CDR3 protein: CASSSDRGLYEKLFF
CDR3 DNA: TGTGCCAGCAGTAGCGACAGGGGGCTCTATGAAAAACTGTTTTTT
V gene: TRBV6-5
D gene: TRBD1
clone size: NA
J gene: TRBJ1-4

CDR3 protein: CASLEQGQGTTEAFF
CDR3 DNA: TGTGCCAGCCTAGAACAGGGACAGGGTACCACTGAAGCTTTCTTT
V gene: TRBV2
D gene: TRBD1
clone size: NA
J gene: TRBJ1-1

CDR3 protein: CASRGQADSEKLFF
CDR3 DNA: TGTGCCAGCAGGGGACAGGCGGATAGTGAAAAACTGTTTTTT
V gene: TRBV2
D gene: TRBD1
clone size: NA
J gene: TRBJ1-4